This T cell receptor beta chain was recovered during a study of cytomegalovirus exposure and HLA in healthy donors. About the study: The platform used for the approximately 130 validation repertoires matched that of the roughly 720 first-cohort repertoires, a later analysis reported.

Overall study results and limits: In vitro testing confirmed a few CMV-associated chains as specific for CMV antigens. First-cohort TCR clusters were later found to tend to co-occur in the roughly 130 validation repertoires.

Some clones are missing from TCRdb's copy, which holds only in-frame ones; the method was immunoSEQ multiplex PCR. The sample lists approximately 160,000 clones; less than 90% were seen once. The donors formed part of the roughly 110-subject validation cohort, distinct from the approximately 640-subject first cohort. Germline CDR1 is SGHAT and CDR2 is FQNNGV. This CDR3 has 18 residues. Trimming removed 0 bases from V and 0 bases from J, with 18 bases in between. Concerning this clone itself: Its antigen is not identified.

The chain combines TRBV11-2 with TRBJ2-7; D unresolved. The clonotype originates from a woman aged 18-30 years in good health and CMV-seropositive. The specimen sequenced was PBMCs. CDR3 sequence reads: CASSLDLGFRVASYEQYF. The CDR3, as DNA: TGTGCCAGCAGCTTAGATTTGGGTTTCCGGGTAGCCTCCTACGAGCAGTACTTC.